This T cell receptor (beta chain) appears in the sequencing data of a study of identical twins. The study's findings and limits: For zero-insertion analyses, partial confounding could come from invariant MAIT and iNKT cells.

In TCRdb, the 5' RACE reads were re-called with MiXCR into one record per CDR3 protein. The profile shows 1.5 million to 2 million distinct CDR3 sequences, roughly 35% of them singletons. Healthy Caucasians made up all donors. Between the trimmed V and J ends, which lost 6 bases and 2 bases, there was a span of 12 bases. Germline V gene data show CDR1 as SEHNR and CDR2 as FQNEAQ (reference sequence). The CDR3 extends over 14 amino acids. There are many counts of this clonotype. Its antigen is currently unknown. The receptor comes from a newborn girl in good health. Material for sequencing was cord blood. The chain is built from TRBV7-9 and TRBJ2-3; D unresolved. CDR3 bases: TGTGCCAGCAGTCCACTCGTATTCACAGATACGCAGTATTTT. Its protein is CASSPLVFTDTQYF.